Shown below are 30 T cell receptor beta chains from a single sample sequenced in a study of T cell responses to AZD1222 COVID-19 vaccine. TCRdb keeps only in-frame clones here, not all; method: immunoSEQ multiplex PCR. The repertoire holds 140,000 or so clones, with about 86% as singletons. This material consisted of peripheral blood, taken 28 days after the second AZD1222 dose. The receptors come from an adult who received the AZD1222 COVID-19 vaccine.

The count of this clone is one. This sequence joins TRBV6-2 or TRBV6-3 and TRBJ1-2; no firm D call. This CDR3 is built from 13 residues. The germline V gene has CDR1 MNHEY and CDR2 SVGEGT. The V end was cut by 2 bases, the J end by 0 bases, with 4 bases between. The CDR3 nucleotides are TGTGCCAGCAGTTACAGGGCTAACTATGGCTACACCTTC. The encoded protein is CASSYRANYGYTF.

This sequence joins TRBV6-6 and TRBJ1-5; TRBD1 might be the D (6 bases). V shed 5 bases and J shed 0 bases, with 17 bases lying between them. Per germline, CDR1 MNHNY and CDR2 SVGAGI (reference sequence). The CDR3 length is 17 residues. The CDR3 is CASSPDGGGPSNQPQHF. CDR3 bases: TGTGCCAGCAGTCCGGACGGTGGGGGGCCTAGCAATCAGCCCCAGCATTTT.

The chain couples TRBV6-5 to TRBJ1-2, with 7 bases fitting TRBD1. Germline lookup yields CDR1 MNHEY and CDR2 SVGAGI. The CDR3 extends over 15 amino acids. The V segment lost 5 bases and the J segment 4 bases; nucleotides outside the gene matches: 10. CDR3 loop: CASSHNLDRVYGYTF. The CDR3 bases are TGTGCCAGCAGTCACAATTTAGACAGGGTCTATGGCTACACCTTC.

Only one count was recorded for this clone. This chain connects TRBV7-8 to TRBJ2-7; no firm D call. This CDR3 comprises 14 residues. In germline, CDR1 is SGHVS, CDR2 FQNEAQ. Trimming left V 4 bases short and J 0 bases short, with 10 bases between. CDR3 protein: CASSWTESSYEQYF. The CDR3 nucleotides are TGTGCCAGCAGCTGGACGGAGAGCTCCTACGAGCAGTACTTC.

This clone was counted once. The chain combines TRBV3-1 (or the pseudogene TRBV3-2) with TRBJ1-1; D might be TRBD1 (6 bases). Germline V gene sequence: CDR1 LGHDT, CDR2 YNNKEL (reference sequence). Trimming took off 5 bases at V and 1 base at J, with 11 bases between the two ends. The CDR3 covers 14 residues. Here the CDR3 DNA reads TGTGCCAGCAGCGCAGAAGGGGGGAACACTGAAGCTTTCTTT. As protein: CASSAEGGNTEAFF.

The chain has TRBV7-6 and TRBJ2-1; D call uncertain. CDR3 length equals 15 residues. Trimming stripped 6 bases from V and 8 bases from J, with 20 bases between. Per the germline V gene, CDR1 is SGHVS and CDR2 is FNYEAQ. CDR3 sequence reads: CASSNRTTFRDEQFF. DNA of the CDR3: TGTGCCAGCAGTAATAGGACGACCTTCCGCGATGAGCAGTTCTTC. The whole variable domain, remainder taken from reference TRBV7-6 and TRBJ2-1, is GAGVSQSPRYKVTKRGQDVALRCDPISGHVSLYWYRQALGQGPEFLTYFNYEAQQDKSGLPNDRFSAERPEGSISTLTIQRTEQRDSAMYRCASSNRTTFRDEQFFGPGTRLTVL.

The chain uses TRBV7-6 and TRBJ2-3; the match to TRBD2 covers 10 bases. Germline-derived CDR1 and CDR2 are SGHVS and FNYEAQ. Trimming at V came to 1 base and at J to 5 bases, leaving 3 bases not matched to a gene. The CDR3 has 15 amino acids. CDR3 sequence: CASSLEREGVDTQYF. CDR3 nucleotide sequence: TGTGCCAGCAGCTTAGAGCGGGAGGGCGTAGATACGCAGTATTTT.

J is TRBJ1-1 and V is TRBV29-1; D not certain. V lost 4 bases to trimming and J lost 11 bases, with 11 bases between them. This CDR3 contains 10 residues. Germline V lookup: CDR1 SQVTM, CDR2 ANQGSEA. The CDR3 loop reads CSVGHVGAFF. DNA of the CDR3: TGCAGCGTTGGCCACGTGGGGGCTTTCTTT.

V and J are TRBV5-1 and TRBJ1-1; unclear D gene. Germline V gene sequence: CDR1 SGHRS, CDR2 YFSETQ. The CDR3 consists of 12 residues. V dropped 0 bases and J dropped 3 bases, with 3 bases sitting between them. The CDR3 is CASSLADTEAFF. The CDR3 DNA follows: TGCGCCAGCAGCTTGGCTGACACTGAAGCTTTCTTT.

The chain uses TRBV6-5 and TRBJ2-7, with a weak D call TRBD1 (5 bases). Germline CDR1 reads MNHEY; CDR2 reads SVGAGI. V dropped 8 bases and J dropped 4 bases, with 12 bases sitting between them. The CDR3 has 12 amino acids. In nucleotides, the CDR3 is TGTGCCAGCGGGGCCCCTCCGTACGAGCAGTACTTC. Translated: CASGAPPYEQYF.

The chain uses TRBV6-6 and TRBJ1-1, with D possibly being TRBD1 (5 bases). The germline gives CDR1 MNHNY, CDR2 SVGAGI (reference sequence). The V and J ends lost 4 bases and 9 bases respectively, with 12 bases between them. The CDR3 contains 12 residues. The CDR3 loop reads CASSSTGAQAFF. CDR3 bases: TGTGCCAGCAGTTCGACCGGGGCCCAAGCTTTCTTT.

V is TRBV28 and J is TRBJ2-5, with D possibly being TRBD1 (5 bases). The V and J ends lost 7 bases and 2 bases respectively, with 11 bases between them. The CDR3 consists of 13 residues. CDR1 is MDHEN and CDR2 is SYDVKM in the germline V gene. CDR3 coding DNA: TGTGCCAGCAACACAGGTTCTCAAGAGACCCAGTACTTC. Its protein product is CASNTGSQETQYF.

The chain carries TRBV27 and TRBJ2-2; D call uncertain. The CDR3 loop spans 14 amino acids. The V and J ends lost 2 bases and 3 bases respectively, with 7 bases between them. Germline-derived CDR1 and CDR2 are MNHEY and SMNVEV (reference sequence). The CDR3 protein is CASSLIGYTGELFF. For the CDR3, the DNA is TGTGCCAGCAGTTTAATCGGTTACACCGGGGAGCTGTTTTTT.

This chain's CDR3 is CAWSVPGGTDTQYF. The CDR3 bases are TGTGCCTGGAGTGTACCTGGGGGCACAGATACGCAGTATTTT. The J gene is TRBJ2-3, the V gene TRBV30; D call uncertain. The CDR3 covers 14 residues. Looked up from germline, CDR1 is GTSNPN and CDR2 is SVGIG (reference sequence). V shed 0 bases and J shed 1 base, with 8 bases lying between them.

The chain combines TRBV6-4 with TRBJ1-1, with no clear D. Germline-derived CDR1 and CDR2 are MRHNA and SNTAGT. Deletions cut 9 bases from V and 0 bases from J, with 5 bases between. The length of the CDR3 is 11 residues. In DNA, the CDR3 is TGTGCCAGACCGGTGAACACTGAAGCTTTCTTT. Encoded protein: CARPVNTEAFF.

As for this clone: Sequence at one end of the junction differs from germline and may be a read error. CDR3 bases: TGTGCCAGCAGTATCGGACAGGGAAGGGCATGTGACTTT. Translation: CASSIGQGRACDF. The chain joins TRBV2 to TRBJ1-6, with TRBD1 matching 8 bases. The CDR3 totals 13 residues. The germline V gene encodes CDR1 SNHLY and CDR2 FYNNEI.

The J gene is TRBJ2-7, the V gene TRBV6-6, with 13 bases identical to TRBD2. The CDR3 extends over 15 amino acids. Trimming took 8 bases from V and 2 from J; bases not matched to a gene: 6. Germline V gene lookup returns CDR1 MNHNY and CDR2 SVGAGI (reference sequence). The CDR3: CASHTGTSGAYEQYF. For the CDR3, the DNA is TGTGCCAGCCATACCGGGACTAGCGGGGCCTACGAGCAGTACTTC.

The V and J genes are TRBV28 and TRBJ2-2; 7 bases agree with TRBD1. Germline CDR1 is MDHEN and CDR2 is SYDVKM. The CDR3 covers 13 residues. V dropped 8 bases and J dropped 6; count of bases not matched to a gene: 6. The DNA for the CDR3 is TGTGCCAGCCTGGACAGGACGGCCGGGGAGCTGTTTTTT. This codes for CASLDRTAGELFF. Based on the CDR3 plus reference TRBV28 and TRBJ2-2, the full variable domain is DVKVTQSSRYLVKRTGEKVFLECVQDMDHENMFWYRQDPGLGLRLIYFSYDVKMKEKGDIPEGYSVSREKKERFSLILESASTNQTSMYLCASLDRTAGELFFGEGSRLTVL.

This chain joins TRBV12-3 or TRBV12-4 and TRBJ1-2, with no clear D. The CDR3 covers 12 residues. V was trimmed by 6 bases and J by 13 bases, leaving 18 bases between them. Here the CDR3 DNA reads TGTGCCAGCAGCCCGGGTAGGATCTCTAGCACCTTC. Amino acids: CASSPGRISSTF.

The V and J genes are TRBV7-9 and TRBJ1-3; no reliable D call. The CDR3 loop spans 15 amino acids. V was cut by 5 bases and J by 0 bases, with 11 bases left in between. The germline V gene encodes CDR1 SEHNR and CDR2 FQNEAQ (reference sequence). The DNA for the CDR3 is TGTGCCAGCAGCGAGGAGGGCAGCTCTGGAAACACCATATATTTT. Translation gives CASSEEGSSGNTIYF.

The chain couples TRBV18 to TRBJ2-1; 8 nucleotides match TRBD2. Germline-derived CDR1 and CDR2 are KGHSH and LQKENI. The CDR3 is made up of 13 amino acids. The CDR3 region is CAGGASGPNEQFF. CDR3 bases: TGTGCTGGCGGAGCTAGCGGGCCTAATGAGCAGTTCTTC. The complete variable domain, with remaining parts taken from reference TRBV18 and TRBJ2-1, reads NAGVMQNPRHLVRRRGQEARLRCSPMKGHSHVYWYRQLPEEGLKFMVYLQKENIIDESGMPKERFSAEFPKEGPSILRIQQVVRGDSAAYFCAGGASGPNEQFFGPGTRLTVL.

This chain uses TRBV19 with TRBJ1-6, with D possibly TRBD1 on 5 matching bases. Trimming shortened V by 6 bases and J by 8 bases, and 20 bases separated the two germline ends. The CDR3 spans 16 residues. In germline, CDR1 is LNHDA, CDR2 SQIVND (reference sequence). CDR3 in DNA: TGTGCCAGTAGGACGGAGGGACGTGAGGTAGATTCACCCCTCCACTTT. Encoded protein: CASRTEGREVDSPLHF.

The chain recombines TRBV5-1 with TRBJ2-7, with TRBD1 identical over 8 bases. The CDR3 is 15 amino acids. After removal of 4 bases from V and 3 bases from J, the junction contained 9 bases not matched to a gene. Germline V lookup: CDR1 SGHRS, CDR2 YFSETQ. The CDR3 DNA is TGCGCCAGCAGCCCTGGACAGGGCCTGATCTACGAGCAGTACTTC. Its translation is CASSPGQGLIYEQYF.

CDR3 sequence (DNA): TGTGCCAGCAGCATAAGGGTCCGGAACACTGAAGCTTTCTTT. Its protein is CASSIRVRNTEAFF. V gene TRBV7-8 combines with J gene TRBJ1-1; no clear D gene. The V gene lost 5 bases and the J gene lost 1 base, with 11 bases spanning the gap. This CDR3 contains 14 residues. CDR1 and CDR2 from the germline V gene are SGHVS and FQNEAQ.

The CDR3 coding sequence is TGTGCCAGCAGCGCCGGGGGATCCTCAGATACGCAGTATTTT. It yields the protein CASSAGGSSDTQYF. This chain connects TRBV9 to TRBJ2-3, with D maybe TRBD2 (6 bases). Trimming shortened V by 3 bases and J by 4 bases, and 12 bases separated the two germline ends. The CDR3 has 14 amino acids. CDR1 and CDR2 from the germline V gene are SGDLS and YYNGEE.

This clone was seen once. CDR3 residues: CASSGTGGGTEAFF. DNA of the CDR3: TGTGCCAGCAGCGGGACAGGGGGCGGCACTGAAGCTTTCTTT. The chain uses TRBV2 and TRBJ1-1, with 12 positions matching TRBD1. The CDR3 sequence is 14 residues long. Unmatched junction bases numbered 3, after V lost 6 bases and J lost 4 bases. The germline V gene has CDR1 SNHLY and CDR2 FYNNEI.

V gene TRBV12-5 combines with J gene TRBJ1-4; maybe TRBD1 (5 bases). Trimming pared 6 bases from V and 11 bases from J, leaving 13 bases between. CDR3 length equals 12 residues. Germline V gives CDR1 LGHNT, CDR2 FRNRAP. The CDR3 is CASGRDSGKLFF. The CDR3 region has the DNA TGTGCTAGTGGGCGGGACTCAGGGAAACTGTTTTTT.

The chain carries TRBV7-6 and TRBJ2-3; D gene uncertain. Germline CDR1 and CDR2: SGHVS and FNYEAQ. The CDR3 is made up of 13 amino acids. V lost 4 bases, J lost 0 bases, and 5 bases lay in between. The CDR3 DNA sequence: TGTGCCAGCAGCTCGTACAGCACAGATACGCAGTATTTT. Protein product: CASSSYSTDTQYF.

The chain recombines TRBV12-5 with TRBJ1-1; the D is unclear. The CDR3 runs to 13 residues. The V gene's germline CDR1 is LGHNT and CDR2 FRNRAP. The V end was cut by 3 bases, the J end by 5 bases, with 10 bases between. CDR3 sequence: CASGFGLGTEAFF. The DNA for the CDR3 is TGTGCTAGTGGTTTCGGCCTGGGGACTGAAGCTTTCTTT.

The rearrangement uses TRBV2 and TRBJ2-3; the D gene is possibly TRBD2 (6 bases). V lost 7 bases and J 4 bases, leaving 15 bases between the germline ends. The germline V gene encodes CDR1 SNHLY and CDR2 FYNNEI. The CDR3 runs to 14 residues. The CDR3 region is CASTRDPPADTQYF. The CDR3, as DNA: TGTGCCAGCACGCGGGACCCCCCGGCAGATACGCAGTATTTT.